The next 17 T cell receptor beta chains were all read from a single sample in a study of T cells after yellow fever vaccination. In TCRdb, the 5' RACE reads were re-called with MiXCR into one record per CDR3 protein. The sample records 300,000 or so distinct CDR3 sequences, about an eighth being singletons. The sequenced sample was CD4+ T cells sorted from PBMCs, obtained 45 days after the yellow fever booster vaccination. These receptors were taken from a man aged 25 to 40 who received the YFV17D yellow fever vaccine.

In nucleotides, the CDR3 is TGTGCCAGCAGCTTAGCGGCACCCTCTGAGCAGTTCTTC. This encodes CASSLAAPSEQFF. The genes are TRBV7-2 and TRBJ2-1; D is unresolved. The V and J ends lost 0 bases and 9 bases respectively, with 9 bases between them. From germline, CDR1 is SGHTA and CDR2 FQGNSA. The CDR3 totals 13 residues. The full variable domain, rest sourced from reference TRBV7-2 and TRBJ2-1, is GAGVSQSPSNKVTEKGKDVELRCDPISGHTALYWYRQSLGQGLEFLIYFQGNSAPDKSGLPSDRFSAERTGGSVSTLTIQRTQQEDSAVYLCASSLAAPSEQFFGPGTRLTVL.

J is TRBJ1-5 and V is TRBV4-1; no definite D call. Deletions cut 4 bases from V and 8 bases from J, with 12 bases between. The CDR3 runs to 13 residues. Germline CDR1 and CDR2: MGHRA and YSYEKL. CDR3 sequence reads: CASSLSGREPQHF. The CDR3 bases are TGCGCCAGCAGCCTCTCCGGGCGCGAGCCCCAGCATTTT.

This rearrangement joins TRBV4-2 to TRBJ2-5; no definite D call. Trimming took 4 bases from V and 1 from J, leaving 16 bases between them. Germline V CDR1 and CDR2: LGHNA, YNFKEQ. The CDR3 sequence is 16 residues long. CDR3 residues: CASSLESGRTQETQYF. DNA of the CDR3: TGTGCCAGCAGCCTCGAATCTGGCAGAACCCAAGAGACCCAGTACTTC.

Only a few counts were recorded for this clonotype. The chain employs TRBV7-9 and TRBJ2-7, with a tentative D call TRBD1 (5 bases). The germline V and J ends were trimmed by 1 base and 6 bases, with 13 bases remaining between them. This CDR3 is built from 14 residues. Germline lookup yields CDR1 SEHNR and CDR2 FQNEAQ (reference sequence). The DNA of the CDR3 is TGTGCCAGCAGCTTAGGGGGCGCGATAGGCGAGCAGTACTTC. Translating it yields CASSLGGAIGEQYF.

This clonotype was recorded a few times. The chain employs TRBV5-6 and TRBJ1-1; no clear D. The V end was cut by 1 base, the J end by 3 bases, with 4 bases between. This CDR3 is built from 12 residues. Germline CDR1 is SGHDT and CDR2 is YYEEEE. CDR3 sequence (DNA): TGTGCCAGCAGCTTGTATGACACTGAAGCTTTCTTT. Protein product: CASSLYDTEAFF. The entire variable domain, with the rest obtained from reference TRBV5-6 and TRBJ1-1, is as follows: DAGVTQSPTHLIKTRGQQVTLRCSPKSGHDTVSWYQQALGQGPQFIFQYYEEEERQRGNFPDRFSGHQFPNYSSELNVNALLLGDSALYLCASSLYDTEAFFGQGTRLTVV.

This chain uses TRBV30 with TRBJ2-7; D perhaps matches TRBD1 (6 bases). CDR1 is GTSNPN and CDR2 is SVGIG in the germline V gene (reference sequence). Trimming took 2 bases from V and 2 from J, leaving 13 bases between them. The CDR3 extends over 14 amino acids. This CDR3 reads CAWSSGVPPYEQYF. Here the CDR3 DNA reads TGTGCCTGGAGTTCAGGGGTTCCGCCCTACGAGCAGTACTTC.

The chain employs TRBV5-1 and TRBJ2-1; 12 bases line up with TRBD2. With 4 bases clipped from V and 0 bases from J, the junction kept 11 bases outside the gene matches. CDR3 length: 19 residues. Germline CDR1 reads SGHRS; CDR2 reads YFSETQ. The DNA of the CDR3 is TGCGCCAGCAGCCCAGTTCCGGGACTAGCGGGTAACTCCTACAATGAGCAGTTCTTC. Translated: CASSPVPGLAGNSYNEQFF. Based on the CDR3 plus reference TRBV5-1 and TRBJ2-1, the full variable domain is KAGVTQTPRYLIKTRGQQVTLSCSPISGHRSVSWYQQTPGQGLQFLFEYFSETQRNKGNFPGRFSGRQFSNSRSEMNVSTLELGDSALYLCASSPVPGLAGNSYNEQFFGPGTRLTVL.

This clonotype was found a few times. V and J are TRBV20-1 and TRBJ2-5, with 8 positions matching TRBD2. The germline gives CDR1 DFQATT, CDR2 SNEGSKA (reference sequence). V dropped 0 bases and J dropped 4; count of bases not matched to a gene: 10. The length of the CDR3 is 16 residues. The CDR3 sequence is CSARDQGRLAGETQYF. The CDR3 DNA sequence: TGCAGTGCTAGAGATCAGGGTCGTCTAGCGGGAGAGACCCAGTACTTC.

The rearrangement uses TRBV28 and TRBJ2-7; D gene uncertain. The CDR3 contains 11 residues. Per the germline V gene, CDR1 is MDHEN and CDR2 is SYDVKM. The germline V and J ends were trimmed by 7 bases and 9 bases, with 13 bases remaining between them. In nucleotides, the CDR3 is TGTGCCAGCACCGCCCTTGAGCGGCAGTACTTC. Protein sequence: CASTALERQYF.

This chain uses TRBV20-1 with TRBJ2-5; D may correspond to TRBD1 or TRBD2 (5 bases each). The CDR3 spans 13 residues. Germline loops: CDR1 DFQATT, CDR2 SNEGSKA (reference sequence). Trimming cost V 0 bases and J 5 bases, with 10 bases left between them. The CDR3 region is CSARDPRDETQYF. The CDR3 DNA sequence: TGCAGTGCTAGAGATCCCAGGGACGAGACCCAGTACTTC.

The chain couples TRBV5-1 to TRBJ2-5; D uncertain. The CDR3 is 16 residues long. The germline CDR1 and CDR2 sequences are SGHRS and YFSETQ. V lost 0 bases and J 1 base, leaving 13 bases between the germline ends. Written as DNA, the CDR3 is TGCGCCAGCAGCTTGGATACGGGTGTCGGCCAAGAGACCCAGTACTTC. This gives the protein CASSLDTGVGQETQYF. The full variable domain, its missing parts supplied by reference TRBV5-1 and TRBJ2-5, is KAGVTQTPRYLIKTRGQQVTLSCSPISGHRSVSWYQQTPGQGLQFLFEYFSETQRNKGNFPGRFSGRQFSNSRSEMNVSTLELGDSALYLCASSLDTGVGQETQYFGPGTRLLVL.

This clonotype was picked up a small number of times. The chain couples TRBV6-2 or TRBV6-3 to TRBJ2-1, with TRBD1 as a possible D gene (6 bases). Per germline, CDR1 MNHEY and CDR2 SVGEGT. V lost 11 bases and J 9 bases, leaving 26 bases between the germline ends. The CDR3 is 15 amino acids. The CDR3 DNA reads as TGTGCCTCAAGGGTCGGGACATCCATAGTAGGTGAGCAGTTCTTC. Its translation: CASRVGTSIVGEQFF.

V and J are TRBV5-1 and TRBJ2-5; a weak D match, TRBD1 (5 bases). V lost 0 bases and J 1 base, leaving 10 bases between the germline ends. The V gene's germline CDR1 is SGHRS and CDR2 YFSETQ. This CDR3 is built from 15 residues. CDR3 DNA sequence: TGCGCCAGCAGCTTGGCAGGGCCTACCCAAGAGACCCAGTACTTC. Residues: CASSLAGPTQETQYF.

This clonotype was detected a few times. The chain employs TRBV30 and TRBJ1-2, with D unclear. The CDR3 is 13 amino acids. Germline V gene sequence: CDR1 GTSNPN, CDR2 SVGIG (reference sequence). V lost 0 bases to trimming and J lost 6 bases, with 11 bases between them. Written as DNA, the CDR3 is TGTGCCTGGAGTGTACTGGGCCTCGATGGCTACACCTTC. Translating gives CAWSVLGLDGYTF.

V usage is TRBV20-1 and J usage is TRBJ2-1; D may be TRBD2 (5 bases). Germline V gene lookup returns CDR1 DFQATT and CDR2 SNEGSKA (reference sequence). Between the trimmed V and J ends, which lost 6 bases and 4 bases, there was a span of 16 bases. The CDR3 sequence is 14 residues long. The CDR3 spells CSAARGKGYNEQFF. The CDR3 DNA follows: TGCAGTGCAGCGCGAGGGAAAGGATACAATGAGCAGTTCTTC.

The chain combines TRBV11-2 with TRBJ2-2; 10 nucleotides match TRBD2. This CDR3 comprises 16 residues. J gave up 10 bases and V 5 bases, and 13 bases lay outside the gene matches. Per germline, CDR1 SGHAT and CDR2 FQNNGV. CDR3 bases: TGTGCCAGCAGCCCCTGGATAGCGGGAGGTCGCGTGGAGCTGTTTTTT. Its protein is CASSPWIAGGRVELFF.

Only a few counts were recorded for this clonotype. The chain combines TRBV6-5 with TRBJ2-4; a weak D match, TRBD2 (5 bases). The CDR3 extends over 16 amino acids. Trimming stripped 4 bases from V and 2 bases from J, with 15 bases between. CDR1 is MNHEY and CDR2 is SVGAGI in the germline V gene. CDR3 sequence (DNA): TGTGCCAGCAGTTCTATTTCCGAGGGTACCAAAAACATTCAGTACTTC. Residues: CASSSISEGTKNIQYF.